The subject of this entry is one T cell receptor (beta chain). Profiled with immunoSEQ multiplex PCR; TCRdb holds only in-frame clones, not every one. The sample shows some 310,000 clones, 87% of them seen only once. The data derive from a study of blood T cell repertoires in COVID-19. Germline assignment: CDR1 GTSNPN and CDR2 SVGIG (reference sequence). The CDR3 sequence is 12 residues long. V lost 1 base and J 6 bases, leaving 9 bases between the germline ends. This TCR was sampled from a man over 45 with active or convalescent COVID-19. The sample comprised peripheral blood. The chain carries TRBV30 and TRBJ1-1; maybe TRBD1 (5 bases). CDR3 sequence reads: CAWSATVPEAFF. DNA of the CDR3: TGTGCCTGGAGTGCGACAGTACCTGAAGCTTTCTTT. Full variable domain (rest looked up from reference TRBV30 and TRBJ1-1): SQTIHQWPATLVQPVGSPLSLECTVEGTSNPNLYWYRQAAGRGLQLLFYSVGIGQISSEVPQNLSASRPQDRQFILSSKKLLLSDSGFYLCAWSATVPEAFFGQGTRLTVV.